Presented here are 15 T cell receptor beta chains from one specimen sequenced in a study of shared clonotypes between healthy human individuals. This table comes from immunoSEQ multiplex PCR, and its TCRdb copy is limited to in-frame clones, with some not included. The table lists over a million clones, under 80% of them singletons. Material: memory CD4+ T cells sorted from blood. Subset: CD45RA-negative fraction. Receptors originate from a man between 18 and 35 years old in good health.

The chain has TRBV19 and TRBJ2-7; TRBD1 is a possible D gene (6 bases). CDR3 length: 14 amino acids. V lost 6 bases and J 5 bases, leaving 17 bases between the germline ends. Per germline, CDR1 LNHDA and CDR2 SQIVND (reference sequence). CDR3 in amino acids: CASSFGGPRDEQYF. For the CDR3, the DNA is TGTGCCAGTAGCTTTGGGGGCCCCCGGGACGAGCAGTACTTC.

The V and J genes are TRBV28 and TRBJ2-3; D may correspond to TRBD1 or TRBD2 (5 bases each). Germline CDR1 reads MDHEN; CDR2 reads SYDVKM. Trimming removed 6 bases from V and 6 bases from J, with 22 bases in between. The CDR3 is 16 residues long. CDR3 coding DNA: TGTGCCAGCAGCTCGACCGGGACGAAATCCGCGGATACGCAGTATTTT. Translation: CASSSTGTKSADTQYF.

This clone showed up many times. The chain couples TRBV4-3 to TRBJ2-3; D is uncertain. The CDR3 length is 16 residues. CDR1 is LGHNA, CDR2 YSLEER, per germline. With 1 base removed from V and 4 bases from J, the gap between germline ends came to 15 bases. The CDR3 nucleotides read TGCGCCAGCAGCCAAGGACATGCTAAGTTAGCAGATACGCAGTATTTT. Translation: CASSQGHAKLADTQYF.

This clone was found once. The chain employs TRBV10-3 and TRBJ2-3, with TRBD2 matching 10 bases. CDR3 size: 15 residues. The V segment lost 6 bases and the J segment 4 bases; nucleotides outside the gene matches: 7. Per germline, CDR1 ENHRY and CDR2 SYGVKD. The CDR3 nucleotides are TGTGCCATCAGGAAGGGGACTAGCGAGGCAGATACGCAGTATTTT. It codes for CAIRKGTSEADTQYF.

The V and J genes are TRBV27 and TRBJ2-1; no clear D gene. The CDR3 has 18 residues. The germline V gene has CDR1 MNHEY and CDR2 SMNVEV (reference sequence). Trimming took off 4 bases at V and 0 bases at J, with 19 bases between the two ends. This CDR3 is CASSSSTFVSYSYNEQFF. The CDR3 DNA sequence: TGTGCCAGCAGTTCCTCTACCTTCGTTAGTTACTCCTACAATGAGCAGTTCTTC.

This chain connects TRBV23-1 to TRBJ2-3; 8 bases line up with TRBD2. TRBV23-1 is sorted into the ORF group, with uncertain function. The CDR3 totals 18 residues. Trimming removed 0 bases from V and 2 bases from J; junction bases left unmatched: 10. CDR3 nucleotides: TGCGCCAGCAGTCAATCCTGCCCAACTAGCGGCGCCACAGATACGCAGTATTTT. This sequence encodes CASSQSCPTSGATDTQYF.

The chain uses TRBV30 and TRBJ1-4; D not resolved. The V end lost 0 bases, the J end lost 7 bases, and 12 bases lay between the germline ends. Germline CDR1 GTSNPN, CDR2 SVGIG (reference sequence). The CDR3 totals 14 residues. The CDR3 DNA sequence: TGTGCCTGGAGTGTAGGCACACACGCTGAAAAACTGTTTTTT. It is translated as CAWSVGTHAEKLFF. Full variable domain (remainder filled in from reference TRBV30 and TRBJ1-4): SQTIHQWPATLVQPVGSPLSLECTVEGTSNPNLYWYRQAAGRGLQLLFYSVGIGQISSEVPQNLSASRPQDRQFILSSKKLLLSDSGFYLCAWSVGTHAEKLFFGSGTQLSVL.

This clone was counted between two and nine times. This CDR3 reads CASSLGGSGGARNEQFF. CDR3 nucleotide sequence: TGTGCCAGCAGCTTAGGAGGAAGCGGGGGCGCTCGGAATGAGCAGTTCTTC. The chain is built from TRBV7-2 and TRBJ2-1; TRBD2 aligns across 8 bases. Germline V gene lookup returns CDR1 SGHTA and CDR2 FQGNSA. Trimming cost V 1 base and J 7 bases; bases outside gene matches: 12. CDR3 length equals 17 residues.

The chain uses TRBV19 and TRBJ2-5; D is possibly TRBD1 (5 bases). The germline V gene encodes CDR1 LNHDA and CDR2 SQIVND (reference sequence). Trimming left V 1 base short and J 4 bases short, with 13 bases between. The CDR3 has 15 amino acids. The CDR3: CASSIGWGRRETQYF. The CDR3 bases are TGTGCCAGTAGTATAGGGTGGGGCAGGAGAGAGACCCAGTACTTC. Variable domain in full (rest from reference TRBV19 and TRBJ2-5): DGGITQSPKYLFRKEGQNVTLSCEQNLNHDAMYWYRQDPGQGLRLIYYSQIVNDFQKGDIAEGYSVSREKKESFPLTVTSAQKNPTAFYLCASSIGWGRRETQYFGPGTRLLVL.

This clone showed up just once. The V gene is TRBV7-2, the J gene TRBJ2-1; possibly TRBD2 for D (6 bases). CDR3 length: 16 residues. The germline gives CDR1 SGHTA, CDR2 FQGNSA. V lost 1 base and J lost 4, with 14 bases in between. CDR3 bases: TGTGCCAGCAGCTTAGTTTCCGGGGGAGGATACAATGAGCAGTTCTTC. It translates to CASSLVSGGGYNEQFF.

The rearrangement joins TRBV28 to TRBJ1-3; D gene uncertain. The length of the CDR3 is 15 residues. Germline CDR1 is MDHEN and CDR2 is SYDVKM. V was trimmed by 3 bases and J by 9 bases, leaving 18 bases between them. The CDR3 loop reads CASSFLPGFLGTIYF. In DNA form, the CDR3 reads TGTGCCAGCAGTTTTCTTCCCGGGTTTTTGGGCACCATATATTTT.

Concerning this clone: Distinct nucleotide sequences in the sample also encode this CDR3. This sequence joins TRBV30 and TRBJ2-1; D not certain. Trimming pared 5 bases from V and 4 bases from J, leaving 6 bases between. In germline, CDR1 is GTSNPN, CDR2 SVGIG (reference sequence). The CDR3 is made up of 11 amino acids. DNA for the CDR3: TGTGCCTGGCTTTTATACAATGAGCAGTTCTTC. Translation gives CAWLLYNEQFF.

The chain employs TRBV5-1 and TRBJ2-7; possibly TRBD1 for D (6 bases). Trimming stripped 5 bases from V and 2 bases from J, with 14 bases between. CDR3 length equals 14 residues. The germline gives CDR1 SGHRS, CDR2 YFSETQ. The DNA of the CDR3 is TGCGCCAGCAGAGAAGGACAGCCCCCCTACGAGCAGTACTTC. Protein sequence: CASREGQPPYEQYF.

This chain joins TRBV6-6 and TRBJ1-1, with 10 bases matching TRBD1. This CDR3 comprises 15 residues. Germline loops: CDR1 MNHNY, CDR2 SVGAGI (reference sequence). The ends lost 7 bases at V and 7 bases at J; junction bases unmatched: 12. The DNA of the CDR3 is TGTGCCAGCAAGGCGACAGGGGGCGCTGATGGTGAAGCTTTCTTT. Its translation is CASKATGGADGEAFF.

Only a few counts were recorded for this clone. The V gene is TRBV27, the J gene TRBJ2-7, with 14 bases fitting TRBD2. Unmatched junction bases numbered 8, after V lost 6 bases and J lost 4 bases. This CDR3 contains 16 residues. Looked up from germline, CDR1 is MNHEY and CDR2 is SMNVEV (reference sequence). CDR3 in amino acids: CASSPGTSGSIYEQYF. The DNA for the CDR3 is TGTGCCAGCAGCCCCGGGACTAGCGGGAGCATTTACGAGCAGTACTTC.